These 28 T cell receptor beta chains share one sample of origin, sequenced in a study of T-cell reconstitution after alpha-beta-depleted transplantation in children. Preparation of the TCRbeta library was carried out with unique molecular identifiers. TCRdb processed the PCR reads anew with MiXCR; each CDR3 protein has one entry. The sample includes around 110,000 distinct CDR3 sequences, 10% of them seen just once. This specimen consisted of PBMCs, obtained before TCRalphabeta/CD19-depleted stem cell transplant. The receptors were sampled from a boy younger than 10 with acute lymphoblastic leukemia, due to receive a stem cell transplant.

V and J are TRBV10-3 and TRBJ2-3; weak D call: TRBD2 (6 bases). Germline CDR1 reads ENHRY; CDR2 reads SYGVKD. Between the trimmed V and J ends, which lost 6 bases and 6 bases, there was a span of 16 bases. The CDR3 contains 14 residues. The CDR3 loop is CAISERLVQDTQYF. CDR3 coding DNA: TGTGCCATCAGCGAGAGACTAGTCCAGGATACGCAGTATTTT.

The chain links TRBV19 to TRBJ1-4; possibly TRBD1 for D (5 bases). Trimming removed 6 bases from V and 0 bases from J, with 11 bases in between. This CDR3 has 15 residues. Germline V gene lookup returns CDR1 LNHDA and CDR2 SQIVND (reference sequence). The CDR3 nucleotides read TGTGCCAGTAGACTGCAGGGCGCAACTAATGAAAAACTGTTTTTT. It translates to CASRLQGATNEKLFF. The full variable domain, rest sourced from reference TRBV19 and TRBJ1-4, is DGGITQSPKYLFRKEGQNVTLSCEQNLNHDAMYWYRQDPGQGLRLIYYSQIVNDFQKGDIAEGYSVSREKKESFPLTVTSAQKNPTAFYLCASRLQGATNEKLFFGSGTQLSVL.

This clonotype showed up many times. This sequence joins TRBV7-6 and TRBJ1-4; D is ambiguous. Germline loops: CDR1 SGHVS, CDR2 FNYEAQ. Between the trimmed V and J ends, which lost 0 bases and 8 bases, there was a span of 16 bases. CDR3 length: 16 amino acids. The CDR3: CASSLAGHLIAEKLFF. The DNA of the CDR3 is TGTGCCAGCAGCTTAGCGGGCCATTTAATAGCGGAAAAACTGTTTTTT.

This clonotype occurred many times. The rearrangement uses TRBV25-1 and TRBJ2-5; perhaps TRBD1 as D (5 bases). This CDR3 region has 15 residues. The germline V gene encodes CDR1 MGHDK and CDR2 SYGVNS. V lost 3 bases and J lost 4, with 15 bases in between. This chain's CDR3 is CASSDKIGAGETQYF. DNA for the CDR3: TGTGCCAGCAGTGACAAAATTGGGGCAGGAGAGACCCAGTACTTC.

The chain couples TRBV29-1 to TRBJ2-1, with 12 positions matching TRBD2. V shed 2 bases and J 10 bases; nucleotides not matched to a gene: 9. The CDR3 runs 15 residues. Germline assignment: CDR1 SQVTM and CDR2 ANQGSEA. This chain's CDR3 is CSVEIRLAGVGEQFF. DNA for the CDR3: TGCAGCGTTGAAATTCGACTAGCGGGAGTAGGGGAGCAGTTCTTC.

V usage is TRBV9 and J usage is TRBJ2-3, with a weak D call TRBD2 (6 bases). Germline V gives CDR1 SGDLS, CDR2 YYNGEE. This CDR3 region has 14 residues. V lost 3 bases and J lost 6, with 14 bases in between. This CDR3 is CASSELALGDTQYF. CDR3 coding DNA: TGTGCCAGCAGCGAACTAGCATTGGGGGATACGCAGTATTTT.

The CDR3 DNA follows: TGTGCCAGCAGCTTAGGAGGTGGGGAGAATGAGCAGTTCTTC. This gives the protein CASSLGGGENEQFF. V gene TRBV7-9 combines with J gene TRBJ2-1, with D maybe TRBD2 (5 bases). The CDR3 loop spans 14 amino acids. Germline V gene data show CDR1 as SEHNR and CDR2 as FQNEAQ (reference sequence). Between the trimmed V and J ends, which lost 1 base and 7 bases, there was a span of 11 bases. The complete variable domain, with remaining parts taken from reference TRBV7-9 and TRBJ2-1, reads DTGVSQNPRHKITKRGQNVTFRCDPISEHNRLYWYRQTLGQGPEFLTYFQNEAQLEKSRLLSDRFSAERPKGSFSTLEIQRTEQGDSAMYLCASSLGGGENEQFFGPGTRLTVL.

This clonotype was recorded at least ten times. The J gene is TRBJ2-6, the V gene TRBV5-5; TRBD1 aligns across 11 bases. Germline values: CDR1 SGHKS, CDR2 YYEKEE (reference sequence). This CDR3 spans 15 amino acids. The J segment lost 1 base and the V segment lost 7 bases, leaving 1 base of the junction unmatched. The CDR3: CASGQGASGANVLTF. The CDR3 DNA sequence: TGTGCCAGCGGACAGGGGGCTTCTGGGGCCAACGTCCTGACTTTC.

This clonotype has a handful of counts. The genes are TRBV18 and TRBJ2-5; D perhaps matches TRBD1 (5 bases). Looked up from germline, CDR1 is KGHSH and CDR2 is LQKENI. With 1 base removed from V and 4 bases from J, the gap between germline ends came to 7 bases. This CDR3 contains 13 residues. CDR3 coding DNA: TGTGCCAGCTCACCACAGGGGCCAGAGACCCAGTACTTC. This translates into CASSPQGPETQYF. Variable domain in full (rest from reference TRBV18 and TRBJ2-5): NAGVMQNPRHLVRRRGQEARLRCSPMKGHSHVYWYRQLPEEGLKFMVYLQKENIIDESGMPKERFSAEFPKEGPSILRIQQVVRGDSAAYFCASSPQGPETQYFGPGTRLLVL.

This clonotype showed up many times. This chain uses TRBV5-1 with TRBJ2-5; 7 bases agree with TRBD2. Germline values: CDR1 SGHRS, CDR2 YFSETQ. V shed 2 bases, J shed 2 bases, and the junction held 6 bases outside the gene matches. This CDR3 spans 15 amino acids. As DNA, the CDR3 is TGCGCCAGCAGCTTCCAGAGCGGGAAGCAAGAGACCCAGTACTTC. Its protein product is CASSFQSGKQETQYF.

This clonotype was found a few times. An end of the junction does not agree with germline; a read error may underlie this. The rearrangement uses TRBV2 and TRBJ2-1; 10 nucleotides agree with TRBD2. The length of the CDR3 is 15 residues. CDR1 is SNHLY, CDR2 FYNNEI, per germline. In DNA, the CDR3 is TGTGCCTGCAGAGCGGGAGGGGGATCCTACAATGAGCAGTTCTTC. Encoded protein: CACRAGGGSYNEQFF.

The chain carries TRBV12-5 and TRBJ1-2, with D hard to call. The CDR3 loop spans 15 amino acids. Germline V gene data show CDR1 as LGHNT and CDR2 as FRNRAP. The CDR3 nucleotides are TGTGCCACCAGCCAAGAATTTCGGACGGAATATGGCTACACCTTC. This codes for CATSQEFRTEYGYTF.

The chain links TRBV2 to TRBJ2-2; 9 nucleotides align to TRBD1. Germline V lookup: CDR1 SNHLY, CDR2 FYNNEI. This CDR3 contains 16 residues. With V trimmed by 4 bases and J by 3 bases, 6 bases remained unmatched. Written as DNA, the CDR3 is TGTGCCAGCAGTGGAAGGACAGGGGCCTACACCGGGGAGCTGTTTTTT. Amino acid sequence: CASSGRTGAYTGELFF.

This sequence joins TRBV20-1 and TRBJ2-5, with TRBD2 matching 9 bases. There are 12 residues in the CDR3. Losses at the gene ends were 4 bases for V and 4 bases for J; bases not matched to a gene: 1. Germline CDR1 and CDR2: DFQATT and SNEGSKA (reference sequence). The CDR3, as DNA: TGCAGTGCTACACTAGCGGGAGAGACCCAGTACTTC. Protein: CSATLAGETQYF.

This clonotype was detected only a few times. The V gene is TRBV20-1, the J gene TRBJ2-1; 7 bases align to TRBD2. This CDR3 has 15 residues. In germline, CDR1 is DFQATT, CDR2 SNEGSKA (reference sequence). V was clipped by 6 bases and J by 4 bases; unmatched bases: 12. The CDR3 loop reads CSARPLTGGYNEQFF. CDR3 DNA: TGCAGTGCCCGACCCCTAACGGGAGGTTACAATGAGCAGTTCTTC.

This clonotype was seen repeatedly, ten times or more. This chain uses TRBV5-1 with TRBJ1-1; D unresolved. CDR1 and CDR2 from the germline V gene are SGHRS and YFSETQ. This CDR3 is built from 12 residues. V shed 4 bases and J shed 2 bases, with 6 bases lying between them. CDR3 in amino acids: CASSRVNTEAFF. In DNA, the CDR3 is TGCGCCAGCAGCAGGGTTAACACTGAAGCTTTCTTT.

This clonotype appeared a few times. The gene calls are TRBV7-8 and TRBJ2-7; TRBD1 might be the D (6 bases). Germline CDR1 reads SGHVS; CDR2 reads FQNEAQ. The CDR3 has 15 residues. Trimming took off 5 bases at V and 7 bases at J, with 21 bases between the two ends. The CDR3 is CASSPVGDIRKEQYF. DNA for the CDR3: TGTGCCAGCAGCCCGGTGGGGGACATACGAAAGGAGCAGTACTTC.

The genes are TRBV5-1 and TRBJ2-3, with D uncertain. With 1 base removed from V and 1 base from J, the gap between germline ends came to 10 bases. The CDR3 sequence is 15 residues long. Germline V gene data show CDR1 as SGHRS and CDR2 as YFSETQ. CDR3 protein: CASSLLNGGTDTQYF. CDR3 sequence (DNA): TGCGCCAGCAGCTTGCTTAATGGGGGCACAGATACGCAGTATTTT. Full variable domain (outside the CDR3, taken from reference TRBV5-1 and TRBJ2-3): KAGVTQTPRYLIKTRGQQVTLSCSPISGHRSVSWYQQTPGQGLQFLFEYFSETQRNKGNFPGRFSGRQFSNSRSEMNVSTLELGDSALYLCASSLLNGGTDTQYFGPGTRLTVL.

In this sample, this clonotype turned up many times. CDR3 bases: TGCAGTGCTGGTTTACGTGGCACAGATACGCAGTATTTT. It translates to CSAGLRGTDTQYF. V is TRBV20-1 and J is TRBJ2-3; D unresolved. CDR3 length: 13 residues. The germline V gene encodes CDR1 DFQATT and CDR2 SNEGSKA (reference sequence). Trimming removed 5 bases at V and 1 base at J, with 10 bases between.

This clonotype was found many times. V gene TRBV7-2 combines with J gene TRBJ2-1; 7 bases line up with TRBD2. Trimming took 1 base from V and 6 from J; bases not matched to a gene: 6. The CDR3 contains 15 residues. CDR1 and CDR2 from the germline V gene are SGHTA and FQGNSA. CDR3 region: CASSLGLGGANEQFF. CDR3 coding DNA: TGTGCCAGCAGCTTAGGCCTGGGAGGGGCCAATGAGCAGTTCTTC.

In this sample, this clonotype turned up many times. CDR3 in amino acids: CASSFGVAGSITSYEQYF. DNA of the CDR3: TGTGCCAGCAGTTTCGGCGTAGCGGGATCTATCACCTCCTACGAGCAGTACTTC. The rearrangement joins TRBV28 to TRBJ2-7; 8 bases fit TRBD2. CDR3 length: 18 amino acids. The ends lost 3 bases at V and 0 bases at J; junction bases unmatched: 13. Looked up from germline, CDR1 is MDHEN and CDR2 is SYDVKM.

This clonotype was detected a few times. This chain joins TRBV29-1 and TRBJ2-1; unclear D gene. Between the trimmed V and J ends, which lost 7 bases and 9 bases, there was a span of 13 bases. The CDR3 spans 11 residues. Per the germline V gene, CDR1 is SQVTM and CDR2 is ANQGSEA. In DNA, the CDR3 is TGCAGCGCCGACCTAGGCGGTGAGCAGTTCTTC. Translation gives CSADLGGEQFF.

The rearrangement uses TRBV24-1 and TRBJ2-1; D is unresolved. The germline V gene has CDR1 KGHDR and CDR2 SFDVKD. The CDR3 sequence is 15 residues long. Trimming removed 2 bases from V and 2 bases from J, with 9 bases in between. Written as DNA, the CDR3 is TGTGCCACCAGTGATTCCGGCTCCCCCTACAATGAGCAGTTCTTC. Protein product: CATSDSGSPYNEQFF.

This clonotype has ten or more counts. The chain recombines TRBV7-9 with TRBJ2-6; 8 bases fit TRBD1. The CDR3 spans 16 residues. The germline CDR1 and CDR2 sequences are SEHNR and FQNEAQ (reference sequence). Unmatched junction bases numbered 1, after V lost 1 base and J lost 2 bases. The CDR3 here is CASSLGTGTGANVLTF. The CDR3 nucleotides read TGTGCCAGCAGCTTAGGGACAGGGACTGGGGCCAACGTCCTGACTTTC.

The chain recombines TRBV6-1 with TRBJ1-5; TRBD1 is a possible D gene (6 bases). CDR1 is MNHNS, CDR2 SASEGT, per germline. This CDR3 is 14 amino acids long. Deletions cut 10 bases from V and 4 bases from J, with 17 bases between. This chain's CDR3 is CATGSNRENQPQHF. As DNA, the CDR3 is TGTGCCACCGGGTCAAACAGGGAAAATCAGCCCCAGCATTTT.

This chain joins TRBV5-1 and TRBJ2-6; no clear D. Germline V CDR1 and CDR2: SGHRS, YFSETQ. Deletions cut 0 bases from V and 0 bases from J, with 10 bases between. This CDR3 has 17 amino acids. CDR3 DNA: TGCGCCAGCAGCTTGGTGGGCACATCCTCTGGGGCCAACGTCCTGACTTTC. Residues: CASSLVGTSSGANVLTF.

The CDR3 DNA reads TGTGCCAGCTCACCGGGTAGGGAAGAGACCCAGTACTTC. It is translated as CASSPGREETQYF. The rearrangement joins TRBV18 to TRBJ2-5; D uncertain. CDR3 length: 13 amino acids. V lost 3 bases and J lost 3, with 8 bases in between. The germline CDR1 and CDR2 sequences are KGHSH and LQKENI.

The sample holds many counts of this clonotype. This chain links TRBV6-1 with TRBJ2-3; D not resolved. This CDR3 has 14 residues. Looked up from germline, CDR1 is MNHNS and CDR2 is SASEGT. With 7 bases removed from V and 4 bases from J, the gap between germline ends came to 15 bases. CDR3 sequence reads: CASTDHSRPDTQYF. The CDR3, as DNA: TGTGCCAGCACTGACCACAGTCGCCCAGATACGCAGTATTTT.